This T cell receptor beta chain was captured in a study of blood T cell repertoires in COVID-19. Looking at the study overall: There were acute and convalescent COVID-19 samples, and they came from the United States, Italy and Spain. Sample material is recorded as cDNA or gDNA derived from T cells, B-cell-depleted T cells, or PBMCs.

Original analysis: It was from reference gene primer amplification that nucleated cell counts were estimated. The method was immunoSEQ multiplex PCR; TCRdb's version includes in-frame clones alone and lacks a portion of them. The V and J calls and the clone size are those of that table, but D and trimming were determined from the DNA. The table has under 250,000 clones, 85% seen once. It was during active infection that Seattle patients were enrolled and then longitudinally followed. There are 16 residues in the CDR3. Trimming pared 2 bases from V and 5 bases from J, leaving 16 bases between. Germline CDR1 is SGHRS and CDR2 is YFSETQ.

Sequencing was done on a sample of peripheral blood. The V gene is TRBV5-1, the J gene TRBJ2-2; TRBD1 is a possible D gene (6 bases). The receptor comes from a man aged 45-65 years with COVID-19, enrolled during active disease. CDR3 nucleotides: TGCGCCAGCAGCTTACAGGGCTCCGGGGTGACCGGGGAGCTGTTTTTT. It encodes CASSLQGSGVTGELFF.